A selection of T cell receptor beta chains follows, all from one sample in a study of cytomegalovirus exposure and HLA in healthy donors. Method: immunoSEQ multiplex PCR; TCRdb's copy keeps in-frame clones and lacks some. This table has 90,000 to 95,000 clones, 78% appearing once. Input material: PBMCs. These receptor sequences come from a male donor in good health and CMV-seropositive. Each CDR3 is given with its conserved first and last residue. D genes are given only for firm matches. Part of the rows lack a size; the others show once, few, many or a class for expanded clones.

v_call,j_call,d_call,clone_size,cdr3_nt,cdr3_aa
TRBV19,TRBJ1-1,-,-,TGTGCCAGTAGTATAGCGAGGAACACTGAAGCTTTCTTT,CASSIARNTEAFF
TRBV5-4,TRBJ2-3,TRBD2,-,TGTGCCAGCACGCAGCGGGAGTTGGGTGCTACGCAGTATTTT,CASTQRELGATQYF
TRBV5-5,TRBJ1-3,TRBD1,-,TGTGCCAGCAGCGCCCGGGACAGGGTGAACACCATATATTTT,CASSARDRVNTIYF
TRBV18,TRBJ1-6,TRBD1,-,TGTGCCAGCTCACCACGTGGTCCAGGACAGGGGTCGGATTCACCCCTCCACTTT,CASSPRGPGQGSDSPLHF
TRBV15,TRBJ1-3,TRBD1,-,TGTGCCACCAGCAGAGATCCGCCCGGGACAGGCGGAAACACCATATATTTT,CATSRDPPGTGGNTIYF
TRBV25-1,TRBJ1-1,TRBD1,-,TGTGCCAGCACTGAGACAGGGGGGGCGTACACTGAAGCTTTCTTT,CASTETGGAYTEAFF
TRBV30,TRBJ1-1,-,-,TGTGCACTCATGGGGAGTCGAGCTTTCTTT,CALMGSRAFF
TRBV13,TRBJ2-1,-,-,TGTGCCAGCAGCTTAAACGCGTACAATGAGCAGTTCTTC,CASSLNAYNEQFF
TRBV27,TRBJ2-2,-,-,TGTGCCAGCAGTCCATACAGGGGAGGCACCGGGGAGCTGTTTTTT,CASSPYRGGTGELFF
TRBV6-1,TRBJ2-7,TRBD2,-,TGTGCCAGCAAGTCTAGCGGGGGCTACGAGCAGTACTTC,CASKSSGGYEQYF
TRBV6-5,TRBJ2-7,-,-,TGTGCCAGCTCGACAGGTTCTACCTACGAGCAGTACTTC,CASSTGSTYEQYF
TRBV19,TRBJ1-1,TRBD1,once,TGTGCCAGTAAGTCCCGGGACAGGGGAACGAACACTGAAGCTTTCTTT,CASKSRDRGTNTEAFF
TRBV7-6,TRBJ2-7,-,-,TGTGCCAGCAGCCTTGAGGGAGATGTGCAGTACTTC,CASSLEGDVQYF
TRBV27,TRBJ2-3,-,-,TGTGCCAGCAGTTTTATCTCGGGGGGCACAGATACGCAGTATTTT,CASSFISGGTDTQYF
TRBV19,TRBJ2-1,TRBD2,-,TGTGCCAGTACCCCGGGCGGGAGCTACAATGAGCAGTTCTTC,CASTPGGSYNEQFF
TRBV4-1,TRBJ2-1,-,-,TGCGCCAGCAGCCAAGACGGAACAGCGGGCTACAATGAGCAGTTCTTC,CASSQDGTAGYNEQFF
TRBV7-9,TRBJ1-2,-,-,TGTGCCAGCAGAGACTACAGGGAGGGGGTTCGAGGCTACACCTTC,CASRDYREGVRGYTF